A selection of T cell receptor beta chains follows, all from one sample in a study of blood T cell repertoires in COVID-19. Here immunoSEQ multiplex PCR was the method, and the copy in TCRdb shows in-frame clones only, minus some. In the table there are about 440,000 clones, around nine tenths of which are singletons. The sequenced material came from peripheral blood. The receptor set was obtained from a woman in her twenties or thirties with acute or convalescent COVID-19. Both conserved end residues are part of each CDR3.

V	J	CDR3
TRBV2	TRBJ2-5	CASRIGALQETQYF
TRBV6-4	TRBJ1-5	CASSDSGQRSGNQPQHF
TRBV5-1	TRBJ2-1	CASSPDRAYNEQFF
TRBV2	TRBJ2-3	CASVPPGWADTQYF
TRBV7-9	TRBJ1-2	CASSLTSENYYTNYGYTF
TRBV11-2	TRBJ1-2	CASSLLPLGYTF
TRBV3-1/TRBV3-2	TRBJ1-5	CASSPRRDQPQHF
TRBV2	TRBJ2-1	CASSRSGAEYNEQFF
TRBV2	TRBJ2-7	CASSSGQGPYEQYF
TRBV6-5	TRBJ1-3	CASSATSWAGNTIYF
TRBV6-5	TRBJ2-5	CASSSLAGPETQYF
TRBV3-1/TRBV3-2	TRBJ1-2	CASSQRQGSGGYTF
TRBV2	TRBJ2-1	CASTPRGGAHNEQFF
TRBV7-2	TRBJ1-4	CASSLGQGATNEKLFF
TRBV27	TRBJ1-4	CASRVDGAEKLFF
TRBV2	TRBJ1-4	CASRYDRGGDEKLFF
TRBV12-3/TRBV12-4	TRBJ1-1	CASSLGGAEAFF
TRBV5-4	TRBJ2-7	CASSAGQGAYEQYF
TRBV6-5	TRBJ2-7	CASSYVQGGSYEQYF
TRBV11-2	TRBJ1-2	CASSPVPGQGNYGYTF
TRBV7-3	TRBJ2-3	CASSQTGGADTQYF
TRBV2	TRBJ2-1	CATATGRTYNEQFF
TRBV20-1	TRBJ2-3	CSASWQGENTQYF
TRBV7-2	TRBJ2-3	CASSFKGQGATDTQYF
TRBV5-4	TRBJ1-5	CASSTGVGNQPQHF
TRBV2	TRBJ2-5	CASSEIRSGGRETQYF
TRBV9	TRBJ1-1	CASSAQSRGNTEAFF
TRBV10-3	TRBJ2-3	CAIRDPDRGDTQYF
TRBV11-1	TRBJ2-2	CASSLVGGLAGELFF
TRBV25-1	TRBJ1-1	CATDRTVPGGVTEAFF
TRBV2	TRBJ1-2	CASSEGAGYGYTF
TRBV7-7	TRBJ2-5	CASSKLAGGPETQYF
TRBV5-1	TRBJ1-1	CASSLRDRFTEAFF
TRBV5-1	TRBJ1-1	CASSSQTVMNTEAFF
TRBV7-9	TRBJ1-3	CASSLAGRVSFPGNTIYF
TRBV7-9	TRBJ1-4	CASSLERSNEKLFF
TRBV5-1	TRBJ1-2	CASRPTDNYIHGYTF
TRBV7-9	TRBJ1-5	CASSLGTNSNQPQHF
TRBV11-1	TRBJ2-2	CASSIATGGAGELFF
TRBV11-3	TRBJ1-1	CASSLAVNTEAFF
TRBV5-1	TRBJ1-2	CASSIDLPGGSGGYTF
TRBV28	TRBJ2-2	CASTHRTVTNTGELFF
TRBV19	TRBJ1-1	CASRARGTGGLGTEAFF
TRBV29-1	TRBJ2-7	CSVGSTGQGGPLEQYF
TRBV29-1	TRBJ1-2	CSVVGQGARGYTF
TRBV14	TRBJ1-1	CASSQDWGLNTEAFF
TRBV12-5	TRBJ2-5	CASGFRGASETQYF
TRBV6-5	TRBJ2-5	CASSYSMFEGTQYF
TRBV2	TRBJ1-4	CASNAGFSEKLFF
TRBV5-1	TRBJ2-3	CASSLVVRGKYTDTQYF